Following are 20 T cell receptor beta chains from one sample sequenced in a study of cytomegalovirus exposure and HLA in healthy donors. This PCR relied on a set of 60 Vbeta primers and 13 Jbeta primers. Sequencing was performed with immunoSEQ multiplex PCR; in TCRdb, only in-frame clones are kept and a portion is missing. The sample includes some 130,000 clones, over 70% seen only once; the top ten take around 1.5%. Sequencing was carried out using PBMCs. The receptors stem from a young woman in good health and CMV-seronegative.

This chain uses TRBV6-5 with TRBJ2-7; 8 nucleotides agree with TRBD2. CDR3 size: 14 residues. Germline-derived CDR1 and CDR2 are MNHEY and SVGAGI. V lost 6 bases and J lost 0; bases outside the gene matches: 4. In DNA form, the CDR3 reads TGTGCCAGCAGCCCAGCGGGAGCCTCCTACGAGCAGTACTTC. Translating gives CASSPAGASYEQYF.

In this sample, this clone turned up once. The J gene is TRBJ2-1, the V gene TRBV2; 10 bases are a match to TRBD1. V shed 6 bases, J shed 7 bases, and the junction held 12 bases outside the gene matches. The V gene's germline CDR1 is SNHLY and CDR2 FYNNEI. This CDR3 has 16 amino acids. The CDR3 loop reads CASRRTGGSGWNEQFF. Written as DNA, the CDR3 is TGTGCCAGCAGGCGGACAGGGGGTAGCGGATGGAATGAGCAGTTCTTC.

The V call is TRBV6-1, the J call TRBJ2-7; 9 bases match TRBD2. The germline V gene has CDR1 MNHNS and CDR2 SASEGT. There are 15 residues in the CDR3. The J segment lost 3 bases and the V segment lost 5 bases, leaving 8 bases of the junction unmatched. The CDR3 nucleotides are TGTGCCAGCAGTCCTATCCTAGCGGGGCACTACGAGCAGTACTTC. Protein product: CASSPILAGHYEQYF.

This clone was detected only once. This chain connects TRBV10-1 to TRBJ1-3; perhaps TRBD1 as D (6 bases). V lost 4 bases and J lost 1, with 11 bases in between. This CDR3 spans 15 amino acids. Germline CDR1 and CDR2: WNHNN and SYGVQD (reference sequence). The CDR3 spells CASSGDTGSGNTIYF. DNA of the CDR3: TGCGCCAGCAGTGGAGACACAGGGTCTGGAAACACCATATATTTT.

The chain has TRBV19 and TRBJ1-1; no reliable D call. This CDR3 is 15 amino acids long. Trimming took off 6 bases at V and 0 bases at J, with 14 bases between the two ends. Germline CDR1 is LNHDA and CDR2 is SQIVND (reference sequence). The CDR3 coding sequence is TGTGCCAGTAGGCATGACGGGAGAATGAACACTGAAGCTTTCTTT. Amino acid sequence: CASRHDGRMNTEAFF.

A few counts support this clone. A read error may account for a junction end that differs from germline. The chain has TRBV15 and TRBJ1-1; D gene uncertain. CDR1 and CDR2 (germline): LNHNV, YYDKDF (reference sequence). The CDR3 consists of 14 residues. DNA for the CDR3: TGTGCCACCAGCGGAACGAGGCCGAACGCTGAAGCTTTCTTT. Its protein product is CATSGTRPNAEAFF. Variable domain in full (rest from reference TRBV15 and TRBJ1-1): DAMVIQNPRYQVTQFGKPVTLSCSQTLNHNVMYWYQQKSSQAPKLLFHYYDKDFNNEADTPDNFQSRRPNTSFCFLDIRSPGLGDTAMYLCATSGTRPNAEAFFGQGTRLTVV.

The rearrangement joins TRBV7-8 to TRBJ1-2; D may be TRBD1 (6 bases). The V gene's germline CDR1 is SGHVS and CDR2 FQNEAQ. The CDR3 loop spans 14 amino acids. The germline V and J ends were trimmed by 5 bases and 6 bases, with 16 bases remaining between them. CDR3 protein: CASSLQQKGDGYTF. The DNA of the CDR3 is TGTGCCAGCAGCCTGCAACAGAAGGGGGATGGCTACACCTTC.

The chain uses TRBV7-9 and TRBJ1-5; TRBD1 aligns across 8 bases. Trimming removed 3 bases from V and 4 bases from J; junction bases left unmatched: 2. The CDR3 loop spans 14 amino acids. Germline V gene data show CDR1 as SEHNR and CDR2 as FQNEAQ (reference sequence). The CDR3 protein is CASSLTGVNQPQHF. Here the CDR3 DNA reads TGTGCCAGCAGCTTGACAGGGGTAAATCAGCCCCAGCATTTT.

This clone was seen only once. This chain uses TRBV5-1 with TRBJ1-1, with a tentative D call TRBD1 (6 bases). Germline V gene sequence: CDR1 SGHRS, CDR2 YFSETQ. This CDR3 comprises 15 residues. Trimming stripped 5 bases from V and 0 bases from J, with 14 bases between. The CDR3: CASSRGGQLNTEAFF. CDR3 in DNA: TGCGCCAGCAGTCGGGGGGGGCAATTGAACACTGAAGCTTTCTTT.

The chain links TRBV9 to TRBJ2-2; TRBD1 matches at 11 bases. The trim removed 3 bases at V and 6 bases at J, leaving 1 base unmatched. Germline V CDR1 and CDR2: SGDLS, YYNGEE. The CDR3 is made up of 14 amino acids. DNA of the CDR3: TGTGCCAGCAGCGGGACAGGGGGCTCCGGGGAGCTGTTTTTT. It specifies CASSGTGGSGELFF.

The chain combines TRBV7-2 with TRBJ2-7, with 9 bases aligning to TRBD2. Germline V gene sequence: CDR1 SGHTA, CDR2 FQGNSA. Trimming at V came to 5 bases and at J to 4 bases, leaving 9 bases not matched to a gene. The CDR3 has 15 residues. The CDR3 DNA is TGTGCCAGCAGCCCGGTGCTAGCGGGAAGTTACGAGCAGTACTTC. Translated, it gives CASSPVLAGSYEQYF.

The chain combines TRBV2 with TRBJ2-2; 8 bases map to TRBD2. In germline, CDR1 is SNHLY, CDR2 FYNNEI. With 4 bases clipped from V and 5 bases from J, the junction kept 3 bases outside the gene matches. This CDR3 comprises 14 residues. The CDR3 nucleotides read TGTGCCAGCAGTGCTAAGCGGGAGACCGGGGAGCTGTTTTTT. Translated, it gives CASSAKRETGELFF.

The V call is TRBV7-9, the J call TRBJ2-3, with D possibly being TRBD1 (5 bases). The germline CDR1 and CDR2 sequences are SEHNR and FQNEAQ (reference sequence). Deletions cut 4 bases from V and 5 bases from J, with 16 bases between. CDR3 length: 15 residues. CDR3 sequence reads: CASSSRGQLIDTQYF. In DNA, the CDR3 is TGTGCCAGCAGCTCTAGGGGTCAACTCATAGATACGCAGTATTTT.

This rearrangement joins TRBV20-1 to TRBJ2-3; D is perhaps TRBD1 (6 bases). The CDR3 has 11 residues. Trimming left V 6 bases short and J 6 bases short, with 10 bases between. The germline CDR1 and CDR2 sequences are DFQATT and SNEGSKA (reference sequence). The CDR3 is CSALRGDTQYF. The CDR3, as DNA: TGCAGTGCCCTGAGGGGGGATACGCAGTATTTT.

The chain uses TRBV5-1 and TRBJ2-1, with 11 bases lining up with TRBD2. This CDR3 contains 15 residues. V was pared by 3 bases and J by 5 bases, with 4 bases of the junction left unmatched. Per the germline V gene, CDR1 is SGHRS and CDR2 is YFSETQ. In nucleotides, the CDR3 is TGCGCCAGCAGCTCTCCGGGACTAGCGGACAATGAGCAGTTCTTC. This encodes CASSSPGLADNEQFF.

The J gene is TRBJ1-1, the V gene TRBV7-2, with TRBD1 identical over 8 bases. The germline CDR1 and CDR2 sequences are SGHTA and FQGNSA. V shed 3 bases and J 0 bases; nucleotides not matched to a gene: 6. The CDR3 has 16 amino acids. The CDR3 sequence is CASSLAGGTVNTEAFF. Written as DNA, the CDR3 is TGTGCCAGCAGCTTGGCAGGGGGCACGGTGAACACTGAAGCTTTCTTT.

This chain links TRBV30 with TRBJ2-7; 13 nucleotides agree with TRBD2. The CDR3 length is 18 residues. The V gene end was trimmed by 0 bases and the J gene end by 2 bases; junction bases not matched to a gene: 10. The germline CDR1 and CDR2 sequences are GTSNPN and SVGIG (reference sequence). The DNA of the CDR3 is TGTGCCTGGAGTGTTCAGCGTACTAGCGGGAGGGTACCCTACGAGCAGTACTTC. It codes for CAWSVQRTSGRVPYEQYF.

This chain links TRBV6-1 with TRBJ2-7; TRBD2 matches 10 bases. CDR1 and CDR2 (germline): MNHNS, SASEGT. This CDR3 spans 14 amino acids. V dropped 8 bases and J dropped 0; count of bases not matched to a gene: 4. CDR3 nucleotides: TGTGCCAGCCGACTAGCGGGTATCTCCTACGAGCAGTACTTC. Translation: CASRLAGISYEQYF.

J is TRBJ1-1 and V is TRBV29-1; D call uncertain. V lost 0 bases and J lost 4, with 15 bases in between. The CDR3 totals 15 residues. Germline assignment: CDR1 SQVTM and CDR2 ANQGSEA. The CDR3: CSVEDHALAGTEAFF. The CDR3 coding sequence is TGCAGCGTTGAAGATCACGCATTGGCAGGCACTGAAGCTTTCTTT.

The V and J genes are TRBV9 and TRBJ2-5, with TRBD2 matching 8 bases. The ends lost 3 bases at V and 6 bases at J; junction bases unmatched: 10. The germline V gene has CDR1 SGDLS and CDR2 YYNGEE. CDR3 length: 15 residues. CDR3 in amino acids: CASSEGGLVQKTQYF. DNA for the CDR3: TGTGCCAGCAGCGAGGGGGGACTAGTCCAGAAGACCCAGTACTTC.